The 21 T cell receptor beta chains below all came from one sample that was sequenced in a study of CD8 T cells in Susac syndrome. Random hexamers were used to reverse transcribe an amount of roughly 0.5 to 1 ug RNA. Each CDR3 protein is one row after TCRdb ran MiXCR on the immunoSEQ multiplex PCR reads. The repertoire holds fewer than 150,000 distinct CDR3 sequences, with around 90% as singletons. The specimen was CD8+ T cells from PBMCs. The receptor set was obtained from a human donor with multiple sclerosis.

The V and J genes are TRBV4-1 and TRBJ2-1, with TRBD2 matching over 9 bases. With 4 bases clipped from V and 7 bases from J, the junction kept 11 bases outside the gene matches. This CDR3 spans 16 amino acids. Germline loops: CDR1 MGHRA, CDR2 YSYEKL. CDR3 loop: CASSRRASGVLNEQFF. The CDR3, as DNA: TGCGCCAGCAGCCGGCGTGCTAGCGGGGTTTTGAATGAGCAGTTCTTC.

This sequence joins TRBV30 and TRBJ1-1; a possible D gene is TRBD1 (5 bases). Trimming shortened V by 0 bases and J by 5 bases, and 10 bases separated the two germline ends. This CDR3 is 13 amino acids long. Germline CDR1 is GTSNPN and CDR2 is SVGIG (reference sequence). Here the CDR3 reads CAWSVQGWTEAFF. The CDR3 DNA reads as TGTGCCTGGAGTGTCCAGGGATGGACTGAAGCTTTCTTT.

The CDR3 coding sequence is TGTGCCAGCAGTGACGGTCCCAGGGAGCTGTTTTTT. The encoded protein is CASSDGPRELFF. The chain carries TRBV2 and TRBJ2-2; D not resolved. The CDR3 spans 12 residues. Germline lookup yields CDR1 SNHLY and CDR2 FYNNEI. Trimming left V 3 bases short and J 9 bases short, with 8 bases between.

Here the CDR3 DNA reads TGTGCCAGCAGCTTAGGTGGAGTAACCTACGAGCAGTACTTC. The encoded protein is CASSLGGVTYEQYF. The gene calls are TRBV7-9 and TRBJ2-7; D ambiguous. V was pared by 1 base and J by 2 bases, with 9 bases between. CDR1 is SEHNR and CDR2 is FQNEAQ in the germline V gene (reference sequence). This CDR3 comprises 14 residues.

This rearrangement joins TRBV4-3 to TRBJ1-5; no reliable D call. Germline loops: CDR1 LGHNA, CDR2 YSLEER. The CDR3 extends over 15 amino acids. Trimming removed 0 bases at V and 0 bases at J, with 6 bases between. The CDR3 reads CASSQDGSSNQPQHF. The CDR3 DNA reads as TGCGCCAGCAGCCAAGACGGATCTAGCAATCAGCCCCAGCATTTT.

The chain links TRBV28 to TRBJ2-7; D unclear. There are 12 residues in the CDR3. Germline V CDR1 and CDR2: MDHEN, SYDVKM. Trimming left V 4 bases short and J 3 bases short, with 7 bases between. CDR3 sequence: CASSSMNYEQYF. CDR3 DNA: TGTGCCAGCAGTTCCATGAACTACGAGCAGTACTTC.

The CDR3 spells CASSAVAGLAGYYNEQFF. The CDR3 DNA is TGTGCCAGCAGTGCAGTAGCCGGACTAGCGGGGTACTACAATGAGCAGTTCTTC. The chain recombines TRBV2 with TRBJ2-1; 12 nucleotides align to TRBD2. V dropped 4 bases and J dropped 3; count of bases not matched to a gene: 10. CDR1 is SNHLY and CDR2 is FYNNEI in the germline V gene. The CDR3 covers 18 residues.

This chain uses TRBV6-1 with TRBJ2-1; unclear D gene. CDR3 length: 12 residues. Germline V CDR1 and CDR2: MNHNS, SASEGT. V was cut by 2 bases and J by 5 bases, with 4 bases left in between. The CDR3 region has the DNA TGTGCCAGCAGTGAACTTAACAATGAGCAGTTCTTC. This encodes CASSELNNEQFF.

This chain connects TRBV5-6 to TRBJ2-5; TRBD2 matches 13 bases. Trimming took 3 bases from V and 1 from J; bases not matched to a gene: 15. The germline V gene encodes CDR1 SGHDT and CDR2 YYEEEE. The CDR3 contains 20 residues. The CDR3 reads CASSSTRTSGSVFFQETQYF. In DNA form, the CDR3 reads TGTGCCAGCAGCTCTACTCGGACTAGCGGGAGCGTATTCTTCCAAGAGACCCAGTACTTC.

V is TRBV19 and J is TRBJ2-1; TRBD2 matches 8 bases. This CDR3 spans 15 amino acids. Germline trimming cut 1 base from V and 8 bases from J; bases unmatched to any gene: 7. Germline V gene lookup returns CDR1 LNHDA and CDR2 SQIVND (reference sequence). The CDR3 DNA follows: TGTGCCAGTAGTATAGGAGCGGGAGAAATGGATGAGCAGTTCTTC. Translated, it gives CASSIGAGEMDEQFF.

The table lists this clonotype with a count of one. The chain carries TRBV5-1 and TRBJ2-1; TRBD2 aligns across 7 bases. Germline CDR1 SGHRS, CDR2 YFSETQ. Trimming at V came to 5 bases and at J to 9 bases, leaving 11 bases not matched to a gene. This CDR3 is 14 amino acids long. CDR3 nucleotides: TGCGCCAGCAGTCTGACACGGACTAGAAGTGAGCAGTTCTTC. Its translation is CASSLTRTRSEQFF.

The CDR3 sequence: CASSAPGRAYEQYF. As DNA, the CDR3 is TGTGCCAGCAGTGCTCCCGGGAGGGCCTACGAGCAGTACTTC. This chain connects TRBV2 to TRBJ2-7, with TRBD2 identical over 8 bases. The CDR3 length is 14 residues. Germline assignment: CDR1 SNHLY and CDR2 FYNNEI. V lost 4 bases and J lost 2; bases outside the gene matches: 4.

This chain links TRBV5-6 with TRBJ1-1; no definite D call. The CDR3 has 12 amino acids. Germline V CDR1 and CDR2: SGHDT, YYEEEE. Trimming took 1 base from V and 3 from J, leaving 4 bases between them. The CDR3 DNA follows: TGTGCCAGCAGCTTGCTGTACACTGAAGCTTTCTTT. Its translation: CASSLLYTEAFF.

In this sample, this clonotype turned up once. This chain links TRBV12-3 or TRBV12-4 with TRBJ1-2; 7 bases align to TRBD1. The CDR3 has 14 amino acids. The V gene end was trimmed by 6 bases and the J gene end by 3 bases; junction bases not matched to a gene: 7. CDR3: CASRSTGSDYGYTF. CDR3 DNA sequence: TGTGCCAGCAGGTCGACAGGGTCCGACTATGGCTACACCTTC.

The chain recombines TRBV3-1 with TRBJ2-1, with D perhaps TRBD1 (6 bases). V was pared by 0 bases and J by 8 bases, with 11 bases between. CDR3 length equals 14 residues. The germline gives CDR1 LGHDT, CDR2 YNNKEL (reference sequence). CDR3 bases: TGTGCCAGCAGCCAAGATGGTCCAGGGGATGAGCAGTTCTTC. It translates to CASSQDGPGDEQFF.

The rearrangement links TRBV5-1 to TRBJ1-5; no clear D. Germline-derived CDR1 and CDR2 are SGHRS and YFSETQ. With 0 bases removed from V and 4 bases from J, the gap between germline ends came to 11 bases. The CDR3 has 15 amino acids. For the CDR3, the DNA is TGCGCCAGCAGCTTGGGGCGTGCGGAGAATCAGCCCCAGCATTTT. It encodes CASSLGRAENQPQHF. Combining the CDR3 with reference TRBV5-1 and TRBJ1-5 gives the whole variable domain KAGVTQTPRYLIKTRGQQVTLSCSPISGHRSVSWYQQTPGQGLQFLFEYFSETQRNKGNFPGRFSGRQFSNSRSEMNVSTLELGDSALYLCASSLGRAENQPQHFGDGTRLSIL.

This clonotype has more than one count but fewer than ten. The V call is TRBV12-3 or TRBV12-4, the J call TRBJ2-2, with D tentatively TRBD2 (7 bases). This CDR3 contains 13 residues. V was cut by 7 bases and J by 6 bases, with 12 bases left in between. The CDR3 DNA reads TGTGCCAGCAACTTGGGGGGGCCCGGGGAGCTGTTTTTT. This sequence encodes CASNLGGPGELFF.

The CDR3, as DNA: TGTGCCAGCAGCTTGACGGGGGGGGCCTGGCACAATGAGCAGTTCTTC. It translates to CASSLTGGAWHNEQFF. This chain connects TRBV7-2 to TRBJ2-1; 8 bases match TRBD2. CDR1 SGHTA and CDR2 FQGNSA come from the germline V gene. CDR3 length equals 16 residues. V gave up 3 bases and J gave up 5 bases; unmatched junction bases: 9. Full variable domain (missing parts from reference TRBV7-2 and TRBJ2-1): GAGVSQSPSNKVTEKGKDVELRCDPISGHTALYWYRQSLGQGLEFLIYFQGNSAPDKSGLPSDRFSAERTGGSVSTLTIQRTQQEDSAVYLCASSLTGGAWHNEQFFGPGTRLTVL.

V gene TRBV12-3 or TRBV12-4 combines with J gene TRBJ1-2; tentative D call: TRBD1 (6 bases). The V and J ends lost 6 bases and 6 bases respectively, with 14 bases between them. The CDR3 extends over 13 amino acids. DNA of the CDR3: TGTGCCAGCAGCCCTTTAGGGGGGGATGGCTACACCTTC. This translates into CASSPLGGDGYTF.

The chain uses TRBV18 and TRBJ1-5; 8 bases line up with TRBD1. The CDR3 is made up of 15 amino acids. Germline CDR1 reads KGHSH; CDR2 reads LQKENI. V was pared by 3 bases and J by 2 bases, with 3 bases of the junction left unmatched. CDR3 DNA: TGTGCCAGCTCACCGGTGGACAGGGGCAATCAGCCCCAGCATTTT. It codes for CASSPVDRGNQPQHF. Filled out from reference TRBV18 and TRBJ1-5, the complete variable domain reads NAGVMQNPRHLVRRRGQEARLRCSPMKGHSHVYWYRQLPEEGLKFMVYLQKENIIDESGMPKERFSAEFPKEGPSILRIQQVVRGDSAAYFCASSPVDRGNQPQHFGDGTRLSIL.

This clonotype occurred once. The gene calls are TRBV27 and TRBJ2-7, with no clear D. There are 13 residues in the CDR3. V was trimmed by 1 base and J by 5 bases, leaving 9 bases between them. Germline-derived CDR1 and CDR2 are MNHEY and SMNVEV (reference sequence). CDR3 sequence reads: CASSLWSGDEQYF. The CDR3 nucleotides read TGTGCCAGCAGTTTATGGTCTGGGGACGAGCAGTACTTC.